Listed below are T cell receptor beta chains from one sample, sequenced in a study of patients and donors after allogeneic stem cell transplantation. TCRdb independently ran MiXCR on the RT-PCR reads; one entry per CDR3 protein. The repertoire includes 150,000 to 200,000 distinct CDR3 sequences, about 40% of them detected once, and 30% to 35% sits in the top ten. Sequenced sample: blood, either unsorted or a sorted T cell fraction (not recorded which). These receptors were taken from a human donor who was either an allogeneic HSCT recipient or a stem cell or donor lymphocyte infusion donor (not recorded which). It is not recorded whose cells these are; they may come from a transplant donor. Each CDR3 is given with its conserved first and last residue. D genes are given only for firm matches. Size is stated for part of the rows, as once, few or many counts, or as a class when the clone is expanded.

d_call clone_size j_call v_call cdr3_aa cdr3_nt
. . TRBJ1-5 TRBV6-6 CASSYMPGEYQPQHF TGTGCCAGCAGTTACATGCCAGGGGAATATCAGCCCCAGCATTTT
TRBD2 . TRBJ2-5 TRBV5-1 CASSLFNGLAGEQETQYF TGCGCCAGCAGCTTGTTTAACGGACTAGCGGGAGAACAAGAGACCCAGTACTTC
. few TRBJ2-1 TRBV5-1 CASSLDVGNEQFF TGCGCCAGCAGCTTGGATGTGGGCAATGAGCAGTTCTTC
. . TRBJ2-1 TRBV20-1 CSARVQGDEQFF TGCAGTGCTAGAGTACAGGGAGATGAGCAGTTCTTC
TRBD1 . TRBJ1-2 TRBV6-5 CASSYSGQGARGYTF TGTGCCAGCAGTTACTCGGGACAGGGGGCGAGGGGCTACACCTTC
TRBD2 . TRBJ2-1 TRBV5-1 CASSQLLAGGSSYNEQFF TGCGCCAGCAGCCAACTGCTAGCGGGAGGGAGCTCCTACAATGAGCAGTTCTTC
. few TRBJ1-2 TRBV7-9 CASSLGIYRDLRGYTF TGTGCCAGCAGCTTAGGGATTTACAGGGATCTAAGAGGCTACACCTTC
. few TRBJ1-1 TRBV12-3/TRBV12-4 CASSSGIRNTEAFF TGTGCCAGCAGTTCGGGCATCAGGAACACTGAAGCTTTCTTT
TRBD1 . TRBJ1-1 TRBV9 CASSARQGLNTEAFF TGTGCCAGCAGCGCGAGACAGGGGTTGAACACTGAAGCTTTCTTT
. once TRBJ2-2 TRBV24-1 CATSEGRVSGELFF TGTGCCACCAGTGAAGGAAGGGTTTCAGGGGAGCTGTTTTTT
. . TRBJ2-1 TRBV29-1 CSVVLSGDSPSSYNEQFF TGCAGCGTTGTGTTGTCGGGGGACTCCCCGAGCTCCTACAATGAGCAGTTCTTC
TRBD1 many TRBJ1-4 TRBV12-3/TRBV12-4 CASSQDRVFEKLFF TGTGCCAGCAGCCAGGACAGGGTGTTCGAAAAACTGTTTTTT
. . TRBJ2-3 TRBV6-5 CASGGSTDTQYF TGTGCCAGCGGGGGTAGCACAGATACGCAGTATTTT
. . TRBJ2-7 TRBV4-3 CASSQDPLGTGVGDEQYF TGCGCCAGCAGCCAAGACCCGCTGGGGACCGGCGTTGGGGACGAGCAGTACTTC
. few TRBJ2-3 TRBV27 CASSSRILWGTDTQYF TGTGCCAGTTCGTCCAGGATCCTCTGGGGTACAGATACGCAGTATTTT